A selection of T cell receptor beta chains follows, all from one sample in a study of blood T cell repertoires in COVID-19. Assay: immunoSEQ multiplex PCR; the TCRdb copy retains only in-frame clones and omits some. The sample lists some 39,000 clones, around three quarters occurring once. Sequencing was performed on peripheral blood. The receptors stem from an elderly man with acute or convalescent COVID-19. The CDR3 runs from the conserved cysteine through the conserved F or W. Fields, in order: D gene, V gene, clone size, J gene, CDR3 DNA, CDR3 protein. A D gene is named only where the DNA matches it firmly. The size entry is marked missing in some rows and otherwise reads once, few, many or a size class.

>TRBD1|TRBV19|-|TRBJ1-1
TGTGCCAGTAGTTTACTGACAGGGGGGACTTTCTTT
CASSLLTGGTFF
>-|TRBV30|-|TRBJ1-5
TGTGCCTGGAGTGAAGGGTGGGGCGGAAATCAGCCCCAGCATTTT
CAWSEGWGGNQPQHF
>-|TRBV28|few|TRBJ2-2
TGTGCCAGCAGCAAAAAGGGGCGGGAGCTGTTTTTT
CASSKKGRELFF
>-|TRBV21-1|-|TRBJ2-5
TGTGCCGGAGAAAAGCGGGGGGGTTACAAGGCCCAGTACTTC
CAGEKRGGYKAQYF
>-|TRBV21-1|-|TRBJ2-2
TGTGCCAGCAGCAAAGGTAGCGGGGGGGCTATCACCGGGGAGCTGTTTTTT
CASSKGSGGAITGELFF
>-|TRBV19|-|TRBJ1-1
TGTGCCAGTAAGACACGCCTCAGGGGCGGATCGGGCACTGAAGCTTTCTTT
CASKTRLRGGSGTEAFF
>-|TRBV6-5|-|TRBJ1-2
TGTGCCAGCAGGGACAGCAACTATGGCTACACCTTC
CASRDSNYGYTF
>-|TRBV7-2|-|TRBJ2-7
TGTGCCAGCAGCTTCCGTTACGAGCAGTACTTC
CASSFRYEQYF
>TRBD2|TRBV5-1|once|TRBJ2-5
TGCGCCAGCAGCTTGGGGTTAGCGGGAGGGACGGAGACCCAGTACTTC
CASSLGLAGGTETQYF
>TRBD1|TRBV29-1|-|TRBJ1-1
TGCAGCGTTGGGGCAGGGGGCCTTGAAGCTTTCTTT
CSVGAGGLEAFF
>-|TRBV5-1|-|TRBJ1-1
TGCGCCAGCAGCTGGACCCCCGGGACTGCGAAAACTGAAGCTTTCTTT
CASSWTPGTAKTEAFF
>TRBD2|TRBV28|-|TRBJ2-1
TGTGCCAGCAGTTCCTCGGGACTAGCGGGAGGAGCGGGCTCCTACAATGAGCAGTTCTTC
CASSSSGLAGGAGSYNEQFF
>TRBD1|TRBV2|once|TRBJ2-7
TGTGCCGGTACAGGGGCCGGGTACGAGCAGTACTTC
CAGTGAGYEQYF
>-|TRBV29-1|-|TRBJ1-2
TGCAGCGTTGAAGATCCGGTGCAACAGGGTAACTATGGCTACACCTTC
CSVEDPVQQGNYGYTF
>-|TRBV20-1|-|TRBJ2-7
TGCAGTGCTAGTAAGCAGGGCCTATACCACGAGCAGTACTTC
CSASKQGLYHEQYF
>TRBD2|TRBV27|-|TRBJ2-7
TGTGCCAGCAGTTATAGCGGGGGCCTGTACTTC
CASSYSGGLYF
>TRBD1|TRBV14|-|TRBJ1-2
TGTGCCAGCAGCCAGGGGACAGTACTCTATGGCTACACCTTC
CASSQGTVLYGYTF
>TRBD2|TRBV5-1|once|TRBJ2-1
TGCGCCAGCGGACTGACCGGGACTAGCGGATACAATGAGCAGTTCTTC
CASGLTGTSGYNEQFF
>TRBD1|TRBV7-2|-|TRBJ1-2
TGTGCCAGCAGCTCAGCCCGCAGGGGGCGGGTTTATGGCTACACCTTC
CASSSARRGRVYGYTF
>TRBD1|TRBV14|-|TRBJ1-2
TGTGCCAGCAGCCAAGAAAAGACAGGGAGCGGCTACACCTTC
CASSQEKTGSGYTF
>-|TRBV6-5|few|TRBJ2-7
TGTGCCAGCAGTTACACAGGACCCTACGAGCAGTACTTC
CASSYTGPYEQYF
>-|TRBV30|-|TRBJ2-3
TGTGCCTGGAGTGTAGCTAGCAGAAGAAACACAGATACGCAGTATTTT
CAWSVASRRNTDTQYF
>TRBD2|TRBV5-4|few|TRBJ2-7
TGTGCCAGCAGCTCTGCCGGGGGGGCATTGGGCGAGCAGTACTTC
CASSSAGGALGEQYF
>TRBD2|TRBV7-3|few|TRBJ2-5
TGTGCCAGCAGTCGACTAGCGGGAGGCCCCCAAGAGACCCAGTACTTC
CASSRLAGGPQETQYF
>TRBD1|TRBV19|-|TRBJ1-1
TGTGCCAGTAGTTTTGGGACAGGGCCTGGGGCTTTCTTT
CASSFGTGPGAFF
>TRBD2|TRBV7-9|-|TRBJ2-5
TGTGCCAGCAGCTTTGGGCTAGCGGGGGGACAAGAGACCCAGTACTTC
CASSFGLAGGQETQYF
>TRBD2|TRBV27|-|TRBJ2-3
TGTGCCAGCGGGGGGACAGGGACTAGCGGGAGATCCCCAGATACGCAGTATTTT
CASGGTGTSGRSPDTQYF
>-|TRBV11-2|-|TRBJ1-1
TGTGCCAGCAACTTAGATCTCACGCGGGTTTCTGAAGCTTTCTTT
CASNLDLTRVSEAFF
>TRBD1|TRBV6-5|-|TRBJ1-2
TGTGCCTCCACCGGGACAGGGGAAGGCTACACCTTC
CASTGTGEGYTF
>-|TRBV27|-|TRBJ2-2
TGTGCCAGCAGTTTGCGTTCCCAGGCGAACACCGGGGAGCTGTTTTTT
CASSLRSQANTGELFF
>TRBD1|TRBV19|once|TRBJ2-1
TGTGCCAGTAGCCAGGGGGTTTCCTACAATGAGCAGTTCTTC
CASSQGVSYNEQFF
>TRBD1|TRBV2|-|TRBJ2-5
TGTGCCAGTTCCGTGAGGGACAGGCCCCGGGAGACCCAGTACTTC
CASSVRDRPRETQYF
>TRBD1|TRBV27|-|TRBJ2-3
TGTGCCACCGGACAGGGGGTCGGCACCACAGATACGCAGTATTTT
CATGQGVGTTDTQYF
>-|TRBV29-1|-|TRBJ2-3
TGCAGCGTTGAAGAGGGGGGACCCACAGATACGCAGTATTTT
CSVEEGGPTDTQYF
>TRBD2|TRBV4-2|-|TRBJ2-3
TGTGCCAGCAGCCAAGTACTCCTAGCGGGGACCGATACGCAGTATTTT
CASSQVLLAGTDTQYF
>TRBD2|TRBV10-2|-|TRBJ2-3
TGCGCCAGCAATTCCCCTAGCGGAGGAGGTTGGGGTACGCAGTATTTT
CASNSPSGGGWGTQYF
>-|TRBV3-1/TRBV3-2|-|TRBJ1-3
TGTGCCAGCAGCCTAACAGGGTCTCCAGGAAACACCATATATTTT
CASSLTGSPGNTIYF
>-|TRBV4-1|-|TRBJ1-4
TGCGCCAGCAGCCAAGTGAGGGTTACAACTAATGAAAAACTGTTTTTT
CASSQVRVTTNEKLFF
>-|TRBV29-1|-|TRBJ1-2
TGCAGCGTTGAAGATATCCAGGCCTCGCGTGGCTACACCTTC
CSVEDIQASRGYTF
>TRBD1|TRBV11-2|-|TRBJ2-1
TGTGCCAGCAGCTCAACCGGGACAGGGAGCTACAATGAGCAGTTCTTC
CASSSTGTGSYNEQFF
>TRBD1|TRBV29-1|-|TRBJ2-5
TGCAGCGCTGGACAGGGGACCGAGACCCAGTACTTC
CSAGQGTETQYF
>TRBD1|TRBV19|-|TRBJ1-5
TGTGCCAGTAGTATTAGACAGGGTAGGGTTTCTCAGCCCCAGCATTTT
CASSIRQGRVSQPQHF
>TRBD2|TRBV6-5|few|TRBJ2-1
TGTGCCAGCAGCCCCCGGGGCGGGAGTGACAATGAGCAGTTCTTC
CASSPRGGSDNEQFF
>TRBD2|TRBV29-1|-|TRBJ2-7
TGCAGCGTATTCTTAGCGGGAAAGCCCTACGAGCAGTACTTC
CSVFLAGKPYEQYF
>TRBD2|TRBV7-3|-|TRBJ2-2
TGTGCCAGCAGCTTACTCGGGGGGTCGGGCACCGGGGAGCTGTTTTTT
CASSLLGGSGTGELFF
>-|TRBV3-1/TRBV3-2|once|TRBJ2-7
TGTGCCAGCAGCCAAGCCCAACTAACCCACTACGAGCAGTACTTC
CASSQAQLTHYEQYF
>-|TRBV7-8|-|TRBJ1-2
TGTGCCAGCAAACTTCGTCCACGGAACTATGGCTACACCTTC
CASKLRPRNYGYTF
>-|TRBV6-5|-|TRBJ2-1
TGTGCCAGCAGTCCTACGCGACAGGTTTCTGAGCAGTTCTTC
CASSPTRQVSEQFF
>-|TRBV5-1|-|TRBJ1-3
TGCGCCAGCAGCTTGCAAAGCCTCTCTGGAAACACCATATATTTT
CASSLQSLSGNTIYF
>TRBD1|TRBV10-3|few|TRBJ1-3
TGTGCCATCAGTGAGCCAGGGACAGCTCAAGCTGGAAACACCATATATTTT
CAISEPGTAQAGNTIYF
>-|TRBV20-1|-|TRBJ1-2
TGCAGTGCTAGTTCCGGGGCCGGGAGGAGCTACACCTTC
CSASSGAGRSYTF